A single sample is the source of the 30 T cell receptor beta chains below, sequenced in a study of CD8 T cells in Susac syndrome. With random hexamers, roughly 0.45 to 1 ug RNA was reverse transcribed. TCRdb recomputed calls from the immunoSEQ multiplex PCR reads with MiXCR, one row per CDR3 protein. The data hold around 180,000 distinct CDR3 sequences, with 85% to 95% observed a single time. Sample: CD4+ T cells from PBMCs. The receptor set was obtained from a human donor with Susac syndrome.

The V call is TRBV7-6, the J call TRBJ2-1; 8 positions agree with TRBD2. The ends lost 1 base at V and 6 bases at J; junction bases unmatched: 2. The CDR3 loop spans 14 amino acids. Germline loops: CDR1 SGHVS, CDR2 FNYEAQ. CDR3 sequence (DNA): TGTGCCAGCAGCTTAGAACTAGCGGCCAATGAGCAGTTCTTC. It specifies CASSLELAANEQFF.

The chain links TRBV5-4 to TRBJ2-2, with a possible D match to TRBD1 (6 bases). Germline values: CDR1 SGHNT, CDR2 YYREEE (reference sequence). The CDR3 sequence is 18 residues long. V dropped 0 bases and J dropped 4 bases, with 19 bases sitting between them. The CDR3 here is CASSLALTGRWSTGELFF. The CDR3 DNA sequence: TGTGCCAGCAGCTTGGCATTGACAGGTCGATGGAGCACCGGGGAGCTGTTTTTT.

CDR3 nucleotide sequence: TGCAGCGTTCTCGGACAGGGCGCCAACACCGGGGAGCTGTTTTTT. It encodes CSVLGQGANTGELFF. The rearrangement links TRBV29-1 to TRBJ2-2; TRBD1 agrees at 8 bases. The junction had 7 bases not matched to a gene; V was cut back by 5 bases and J by 2 bases. Germline V gene data show CDR1 as SQVTM and CDR2 as ANQGSEA. CDR3 length: 15 residues.

V usage is TRBV4-2 and J usage is TRBJ2-7; D not certain. The V and J ends lost 1 base and 1 base respectively, with 11 bases between them. CDR3 length equals 15 residues. Germline V gives CDR1 LGHNA, CDR2 YNFKEQ. The CDR3 DNA follows: TGTGCCAGCAGCCAAGCCCCGGGCGATTCCTACGAGCAGTACTTC. Translating it yields CASSQAPGDSYEQYF.

The sample holds one count of this clonotype. The rearrangement joins TRBV5-6 to TRBJ2-2, with 8 bases lining up with TRBD2. Germline V gene lookup returns CDR1 SGHDT and CDR2 YYEEEE. V gave up 4 bases and J gave up 2 bases; unmatched junction bases: 10. This CDR3 contains 17 residues. CDR3 sequence reads: CASSIRVLAVNTGELFF. The DNA of the CDR3 is TGTGCCAGCAGCATACGGGTACTAGCGGTAAACACCGGGGAGCTGTTTTTT.

V gene TRBV3-1 combines with J gene TRBJ2-2, with a weak D call TRBD2 (5 bases). The CDR3 spans 14 residues. Trimming left V 4 bases short and J 4 bases short, with 10 bases between. Germline CDR1 reads LGHDT; CDR2 reads YNNKEL (reference sequence). The CDR3 DNA reads TGTGCCAGCAGCCTCGGGGAAGGCACCGGGGAGCTGTTTTTT. This codes for CASSLGEGTGELFF.

The chain recombines TRBV4-2 with TRBJ2-5, with a tentative D call TRBD1 (7 bases). V lost 0 bases and J 2 bases, leaving 19 bases between the germline ends. Germline values: CDR1 LGHNA, CDR2 YNFKEQ. The CDR3 is 18 residues long. The CDR3 protein is CASSQDSGGTEIQETQYF. CDR3 nucleotide sequence: TGTGCCAGCAGCCAAGATTCGGGCGGGACAGAAATTCAAGAGACCCAGTACTTC.

V is TRBV30 and J is TRBJ2-7; D is ambiguous. The CDR3 spans 13 residues. Germline loops: CDR1 GTSNPN, CDR2 SVGIG (reference sequence). The germline V and J ends were trimmed by 2 bases and 3 bases, with 11 bases remaining between them. The CDR3 loop is CAWSPGPDYEQYF. The CDR3 nucleotides are TGTGCCTGGAGTCCCGGGCCTGACTACGAGCAGTACTTC. Looking up the rest from reference TRBV30 and TRBJ2-7 gives the full variable domain: SQTIHQWPATLVQPVGSPLSLECTVEGTSNPNLYWYRQAAGRGLQLLFYSVGIGQISSEVPQNLSASRPQDRQFILSSKKLLLSDSGFYLCAWSPGPDYEQYFGPGTRLTVT.

The chain is built from TRBV2 and TRBJ1-1, with TRBD1 identical over 8 bases. Germline loops: CDR1 SNHLY, CDR2 FYNNEI. This CDR3 has 14 residues. With V trimmed by 4 bases and J by 1 base, 2 bases remained unmatched. This CDR3 is CASSAGQGNTEAFF. CDR3 nucleotides: TGTGCCAGCAGTGCCGGACAGGGGAACACTGAAGCTTTCTTT.

This rearrangement joins TRBV5-1 to TRBJ2-1; tentative D call: TRBD2 (6 bases). Germline CDR1 is SGHRS and CDR2 is YFSETQ. V lost 1 base, J lost 5 bases, and 10 bases lay in between. CDR3 length: 14 residues. The CDR3 bases are TGCGCCAGCAGCTTGTGGCGGGGAGACAATGAGCAGTTCTTC. It encodes CASSLWRGDNEQFF.

The chain recombines TRBV5-1 with TRBJ2-4; the D gene is possibly TRBD2 (6 bases). CDR1 is SGHRS and CDR2 is YFSETQ in the germline V gene. Between the trimmed V and J ends, which lost 0 bases and 6 bases, there was a span of 10 bases. CDR3 length equals 14 residues. In DNA form, the CDR3 reads TGCGCCAGCAGCTTGGGTTTAGCGGTAAACATTCAGTACTTC. Protein sequence: CASSLGLAVNIQYF.

The chain carries TRBV25-1 and TRBJ2-1; the match to TRBD2 covers 11 bases. The length of the CDR3 is 18 residues. The ends lost 3 bases at V and 7 bases at J; junction bases unmatched: 14. The V gene's germline CDR1 is MGHDK and CDR2 SYGVNS. CDR3 bases: TGTGCCAGCAGTGATTTTCTAGCGGGGGGCTATGCCCCTAATGAGCAGTTCTTC. This translates into CASSDFLAGGYAPNEQFF.

V gene TRBV19 combines with J gene TRBJ2-1; D tentatively fits TRBD1 or TRBD2 (5 bases each). Germline loops: CDR1 LNHDA, CDR2 SQIVND (reference sequence). Trimming shortened V by 10 bases and J by 10 bases, and 20 bases separated the two germline ends. CDR3 size: 13 residues. CDR3 loop: CATTPGPQEEQFF. The CDR3 DNA follows: TGTGCCACCACTCCGGGACCCCAGGAGGAGCAGTTCTTC. Variable domain in full (rest from reference TRBV19 and TRBJ2-1): DGGITQSPKYLFRKEGQNVTLSCEQNLNHDAMYWYRQDPGQGLRLIYYSQIVNDFQKGDIAEGYSVSREKKESFPLTVTSAQKNPTAFYLCATTPGPQEEQFFGPGTRLTVL.

In this sample, this clonotype turned up once. For the CDR3, the DNA is TGTGCCAGCTCAGTCGACAAGCTCTCCTACAATGAGCAGTTCTTC. This encodes CASSVDKLSYNEQFF. The chain joins TRBV18 to TRBJ2-1; no reliable D call. The germline V gene encodes CDR1 KGHSH and CDR2 LQKENI. The V end lost 5 bases, the J end lost 0 bases, and 11 bases lay between the germline ends. The CDR3 consists of 15 residues.

V is TRBV20-1 and J is TRBJ2-3; D may correspond to TRBD1 or TRBD2 (6 bases each). Germline values: CDR1 DFQATT, CDR2 SNEGSKA (reference sequence). This CDR3 comprises 15 residues. The V and J ends lost 0 bases and 5 bases respectively, with 15 bases between them. CDR3 nucleotide sequence: TGCAGTGCTAGAGATCAGGAGAGGGGGGAAGATACGCAGTATTTT. This translates into CSARDQERGEDTQYF.

The V gene is TRBV6-5, the J gene TRBJ2-7; no firm D call. The germline gives CDR1 MNHEY, CDR2 SVGAGI. The V end lost 2 bases, the J end lost 3 bases, and 14 bases lay between the germline ends. This CDR3 comprises 15 residues. CDR3 bases: TGTGCCAGCAGTTACGGCGGCGTCCGTCACTACGAGCAGTACTTC. Translated: CASSYGGVRHYEQYF.

The chain uses TRBV27 and TRBJ2-7; D ambiguous. CDR1 is MNHEY and CDR2 is SMNVEV in the germline V gene (reference sequence). The V end lost 0 bases, the J end lost 3 bases, and 12 bases lay between the germline ends. The CDR3 spans 15 residues. The chain's CDR3 is CASSLSSSSRYEQYF. CDR3 bases: TGTGCCAGCAGTTTATCTAGTAGTTCCCGCTACGAGCAGTACTTC.

The genes are TRBV7-9 and TRBJ1-2; D perhaps matches TRBD1 (6 bases). Deletions cut 5 bases from V and 7 bases from J, with 17 bases between. This CDR3 is 14 amino acids long. Germline V CDR1 and CDR2: SEHNR, FQNEAQ (reference sequence). The CDR3 protein is CASSEQTRQVGYTF. The CDR3 nucleotides are TGTGCCAGCAGCGAACAAACCCGACAGGTTGGCTACACCTTC.

The chain links TRBV7-8 to TRBJ2-1; 8 bases fit TRBD2. This CDR3 comprises 15 residues. CDR1 is SGHVS, CDR2 FQNEAQ, per germline. V gave up 4 bases and J gave up 4 bases; unmatched junction bases: 6. CDR3 sequence: CASSSLSGAYNEQFF. The CDR3 nucleotides are TGTGCCAGCAGCTCCCTTAGCGGGGCTTACAATGAGCAGTTCTTC.

The rearrangement uses TRBV5-4 and TRBJ2-7; D ambiguous. The V end was cut by 5 bases, the J end by 0 bases, with 15 bases between. Per the germline V gene, CDR1 is SGHNT and CDR2 is YYREEE (reference sequence). The CDR3 covers 15 residues. CDR3 loop: CASRPDGMSSYEQYF. CDR3 DNA sequence: TGTGCCAGCAGACCGGATGGCATGAGCTCCTACGAGCAGTACTTC. Using reference TRBV5-4 and TRBJ2-7 for the parts outside the CDR3, the full variable domain is ETGVTQSPTHLIKTRGQQVTLRCSSQSGHNTVSWYQQALGQGPQFIFQYYREEENGRGNFPPRFSGLQFPNYSSELNVNALELDDSALYLCASRPDGMSSYEQYFGPGTRLTVT.

The genes are TRBV5-4 and TRBJ1-2, with D perhaps TRBD1 (5 bases). Trimming removed 4 bases at V and 4 bases at J, with 14 bases between. Germline V gene data show CDR1 as SGHNT and CDR2 as YYREEE (reference sequence). The CDR3 runs 14 residues. The CDR3 here is CASSDPREAYGYTF. The CDR3 DNA follows: TGTGCCAGCAGCGACCCCAGGGAAGCCTATGGCTACACCTTC.

This chain joins TRBV20-1 and TRBJ2-7; D is undetermined. The germline V gene has CDR1 DFQATT and CDR2 SNEGSKA (reference sequence). Trimming took 0 bases from V and 0 from J, leaving 12 bases between them. The CDR3 runs 15 residues. In DNA, the CDR3 is TGCAGTGCTAGAGATCGTCTCCGCGGCTCCTACGAGCAGTACTTC. Encoded protein: CSARDRLRGSYEQYF.

V gene TRBV10-3 combines with J gene TRBJ2-5; D not certain. The CDR3 has 15 residues. The germline gives CDR1 ENHRY, CDR2 SYGVKD. Trimming took off 6 bases at V and 2 bases at J, with 16 bases between the two ends. CDR3 DNA sequence: TGTGCCATCAGCGAGGCGTGGCAGATACAAGAGACCCAGTACTTC. Protein product: CAISEAWQIQETQYF.

The chain employs TRBV29-1 and TRBJ1-1, with a tentative D call TRBD1 (6 bases). Germline CDR1 SQVTM, CDR2 ANQGSEA. Trimming removed 5 bases at V and 1 base at J, with 11 bases between. The CDR3 consists of 13 residues. In DNA, the CDR3 is TGCAGCGTTAAAACCAGGGGGAACACTGAAGCTTTCTTT. As protein: CSVKTRGNTEAFF.

The chain carries TRBV6-6 and TRBJ1-5; D gene unclear. Germline V gives CDR1 MNHNY, CDR2 SVGAGI (reference sequence). The CDR3 sequence is 13 residues long. The V and J ends lost 6 bases and 6 bases respectively, with 12 bases between them. CDR3 bases: TGTGCCAGCAGCCCGATGGGGAGTCAGCCCCAGCATTTT. Residues: CASSPMGSQPQHF.

For the CDR3, the DNA is TGTGCCAGCAGCCAAGATATGCTAGCGAAAGAGACCCAGTACTTC. It is translated as CASSQDMLAKETQYF. This rearrangement joins TRBV4-2 to TRBJ2-5; maybe TRBD2 (6 bases). V was clipped by 0 bases and J by 3 bases, with 11 bases between them. The CDR3 is 15 amino acids. Germline-derived CDR1 and CDR2 are LGHNA and YNFKEQ.

The rearrangement uses TRBV14 and TRBJ2-3; no reliable D call. V lost 1 base to trimming and J lost 7 bases, with 6 bases between them. The length of the CDR3 is 12 residues. Germline V gives CDR1 SGHDN, CDR2 FVKESK. The CDR3 protein is CASSQGSYTQYF. The DNA for the CDR3 is TGTGCCAGCAGCCAAGGGAGTTATACGCAGTATTTT.

V is TRBV7-9 and J is TRBJ1-5; D is uncertain. CDR1 and CDR2 from the germline V gene are SEHNR and FQNEAQ (reference sequence). With 3 bases removed from V and 1 base from J, the gap between germline ends came to 10 bases. The CDR3 consists of 15 residues. The CDR3 DNA follows: TGTGCCAGCAGCTTCGGCCCGGGGAGCAATCAGCCCCAGCATTTT. Translating gives CASSFGPGSNQPQHF.

The V and J genes are TRBV2 and TRBJ1-1, with 7 bases fitting TRBD1. The V gene end was trimmed by 4 bases and the J gene end by 1 base; junction bases not matched to a gene: 3. Germline assignment: CDR1 SNHLY and CDR2 FYNNEI. This CDR3 has 14 amino acids. CDR3 protein: CASSVKGANTEAFF. CDR3 bases: TGTGCCAGCAGTGTTAAGGGGGCGAACACTGAAGCTTTCTTT.

The chain couples TRBV12-3 or TRBV12-4 to TRBJ2-1, with TRBD2 identical over 8 bases. The CDR3 totals 15 residues. V was clipped by 4 bases and J by 7 bases; unmatched bases: 9. DNA of the CDR3: TGTGCCAGCAGTTCCTGGACTAGCAACTTAAATGAGCAGTTCTTC. Translated, it gives CASSSWTSNLNEQFF.